The 15 T cell receptor beta chains listed next were all sequenced from one sample in a study of human T cells and chemical hapten exposure. Time point indicated: patch test 1, 2 weeks after DPC sensitization. Treatment indicated: therapeutic diphenylcyclopropenone sensitization with weekly scalp DPC. TCRdb passed the RACE reads through MiXCR, listing each CDR3 protein once. The table includes more than 65,000 distinct CDR3 sequences, 25% to 40% detected once. Material: whole blood, obtained in connection with sensitization to the hapten diphenylcyclopropenone (DPC). These TCRs come from a man in his forties or fifties with alopecia areata. Some clones in this sample may be carry-over from other donors' samples.

With regard to this clonotype: The CDR3 ends on some other residue instead of the conserved phenylalanine or tryptophan, so this is likely a read error. The chain employs TRBV6-5 and TRBJ2-3; D is unresolved. Trimming left V 4 bases short and J 6 bases short, with 11 bases between. Germline V gene lookup returns CDR1 MNHEY and CDR2 SVGAGI. CDR3 length equals 13 residues. The CDR3 spells CASSFQPGDTQYS. CDR3 sequence (DNA): TGTGCCAGCAGTTTCCAGCCCGGGGATACGCAGTATTCT.

The J gene is TRBJ1-2, the V gene TRBV6-5; no clear D gene. V lost 5 bases and J lost 4, with 14 bases in between. The CDR3 has 14 residues. The germline gives CDR1 MNHEY, CDR2 SVGAGI. CDR3 DNA: TGTGCCAGCAGTCCCGAGAAGGTCATCTATGGCTACACCTTC. It yields the protein CASSPEKVIYGYTF.

V is TRBV24-1 and J is TRBJ2-3; D perhaps matches TRBD1 (6 bases). Germline-derived CDR1 and CDR2 are KGHDR and SFDVKD. This CDR3 has 15 amino acids. V lost 10 bases to trimming and J lost 0 bases, with 16 bases between them. CDR3 in DNA: TGTGCCACAGCTACAGGGTCCTCTAGCACAGATACGCAGTATTTT. Its protein is CATATGSSSTDTQYF.

The V call is TRBV2, the J call TRBJ1-1; 7 bases are a match to TRBD1. The ends lost 2 bases at V and 4 bases at J; junction bases unmatched: 4. CDR1 is SNHLY and CDR2 is FYNNEI in the germline V gene. This CDR3 region has 14 residues. CDR3 region: CASSEQTGTTEAFF. The CDR3 nucleotides are TGTGCCAGCAGTGAACAGACAGGGACCACTGAAGCTTTCTTT.

This clonotype has a handful of counts. This chain uses TRBV9 with TRBJ2-5, with D maybe TRBD2 (6 bases). CDR3 length equals 13 residues. The V gene's germline CDR1 is SGDLS and CDR2 YYNGEE. V was clipped by 4 bases and J by 2 bases, with 9 bases between them. This CDR3 reads CASSPGLQETQYF. In DNA form, the CDR3 reads TGTGCCAGCAGCCCGGGACTTCAAGAGACCCAGTACTTC. Complete variable domain (other parts from reference TRBV9 and TRBJ2-5): DSGVTQTPKHLITATGQRVTLRCSPRSGDLSVYWYQQSLDQGLQFLIQYYNGEERAKGNILERFSAQQFPDLHSELNLSSLELGDSALYFCASSPGLQETQYFGPGTRLLVL.

This clonotype turned up a few times. The chain has TRBV27 and TRBJ2-2; D is unresolved. The CDR3 covers 12 residues. Trimming took 3 bases from V and 5 from J, leaving 4 bases between them. Germline CDR1 is MNHEY and CDR2 is SMNVEV (reference sequence). The CDR3: CASSFGTGELFF. The CDR3 DNA reads TGTGCCAGCAGTTTTGGTACCGGGGAGCTGTTTTTT.

This chain connects TRBV12-3 or TRBV12-4 to TRBJ2-3; 10 bases agree with TRBD1. The CDR3 is 16 amino acids. V gave up 2 bases and J gave up 5 bases; unmatched junction bases: 7. CDR3 DNA sequence: TGTGCCAGCAGTTTATCCGGGACAGGGGCTTTAGATACGCAGTATTTT. Its translation is CASSLSGTGALDTQYF.

The chain has TRBV20-1 and TRBJ1-2, with D possibly matching TRBD1 (5 bases). Germline values: CDR1 DFQATT, CDR2 SNEGSKA (reference sequence). The CDR3 totals 13 residues. Trimming cost V 3 bases and J 6 bases, with 14 bases left between them. The CDR3 nucleotides are TGCAGTGCTAGGACAGTTGGATCTCATGGCTACACCTTC. Protein sequence: CSARTVGSHGYTF.

This sequence joins TRBV7-9 and TRBJ2-4, with D unclear. The CDR3 length is 14 residues. Per the germline V gene, CDR1 is SEHNR and CDR2 is FQNEAQ (reference sequence). V was shortened by 4 bases and J by 3 bases, with 10 bases between the two germline ends. The CDR3 nucleotides are TGTGCCAGCAGCTCACCGTCGAACAAAAACATTCAGTACTTC. Its translation: CASSSPSNKNIQYF.

The chain recombines TRBV24-1 with TRBJ2-1; the D gene is possibly TRBD1 (5 bases). The CDR3 covers 13 residues. Germline V lookup: CDR1 KGHDR, CDR2 SFDVKD. Trimming removed 9 bases from V and 2 bases from J, with 10 bases in between. The CDR3 DNA follows: TGTGCCACCGCAGGGTTAGCCTACAATGAGCAGTTCTTC. Translated: CATAGLAYNEQFF.

The CDR3 DNA follows: TGTGCCAGCAGCCCCGGTGGGGGTCAAGAGACCCAGTACTTC. Protein product: CASSPGGGQETQYF. V and J are TRBV4-2 and TRBJ2-5; D tentatively fits TRBD1 or TRBD2 (5 bases each). The CDR3 extends over 14 amino acids. Trimming took 4 bases from V and 2 from J, leaving 11 bases between them. Germline CDR1 LGHNA, CDR2 YNFKEQ.

This sequence joins TRBV20-1 and TRBJ2-5, with 9 bases that match TRBD1. CDR1 is DFQATT, CDR2 SNEGSKA, per germline (reference sequence). The CDR3 has 14 residues. The ends lost 6 bases at V and 5 bases at J; junction bases unmatched: 10. The CDR3 DNA reads as TGCAGTGCCGGGGCGGGGGACAGGGATGAGACCCAGTACTTC. Its translation: CSAGAGDRDETQYF.

The CDR3 sequence is CASSVAASGNYEQYF. The CDR3 nucleotides read TGTGCCAGCAGCGTAGCGGCTAGCGGGAACTACGAGCAGTACTTC. The V gene is TRBV9, the J gene TRBJ2-7; 9 nucleotides line up with TRBD2. In germline, CDR1 is SGDLS, CDR2 YYNGEE. The CDR3 consists of 15 residues. J lost 3 bases, V lost 0 bases, and 4 bases had no gene match.

V and J are TRBV7-9 and TRBJ2-3, with D possibly matching TRBD2 (6 bases). Trimming shortened V by 3 bases and J by 2 bases, and 18 bases separated the two germline ends. Germline V lookup: CDR1 SEHNR, CDR2 FQNEAQ (reference sequence). CDR3 length equals 17 residues. The CDR3 sequence is CASSFSGGSLYTDTQYF. The CDR3 DNA reads TGTGCCAGCAGCTTTAGCGGAGGGTCCCTCTACACAGATACGCAGTATTTT. Filled out from reference TRBV7-9 and TRBJ2-3, the complete variable domain reads DTGVSQNPRHKITKRGQNVTFRCDPISEHNRLYWYRQTLGQGPEFLTYFQNEAQLEKSRLLSDRFSAERPKGSFSTLEIQRTEQGDSAMYLCASSFSGGSLYTDTQYFGPGTRLTVL.

A few counts support this clonotype. CDR3 in amino acids: CASSYSGGEQFF. CDR3 in DNA: TGTGCCAGCAGTTACTCTGGCGGTGAGCAGTTCTTC. The chain carries TRBV6-5 and TRBJ2-1; D is uncertain. This CDR3 has 12 amino acids. With 0 bases removed from V and 9 bases from J, the gap between germline ends came to 6 bases. Germline V gives CDR1 MNHEY, CDR2 SVGAGI.